These 13 T cell receptor beta chains originate from one sample sequenced in a study of cytomegalovirus exposure and HLA in healthy donors. Primers for the PCR totalled 60 Vbeta and 13 Jbeta. Method: immunoSEQ multiplex PCR; TCRdb's copy keeps in-frame clones and lacks some. This table holds around 200,000 clones, approximately 75% found once. Sequenced input: PBMCs. The receptors come from a man aged 25-45 years in good health and CMV-seropositive.

The chain links TRBV9 to TRBJ2-5, with 8 bases matching TRBD2. The CDR3 is 15 amino acids. The germline V gene encodes CDR1 SGDLS and CDR2 YYNGEE. V lost 2 bases to trimming and J lost 3 bases; unmatched junction nucleotides: 6. CDR3 region: CASSVSSGGKETQYF. In DNA form, the CDR3 reads TGTGCCAGCAGCGTTTCCAGCGGGGGTAAAGAGACCCAGTACTTC. The whole variable domain, remainder taken from reference TRBV9 and TRBJ2-5, is DSGVTQTPKHLITATGQRVTLRCSPRSGDLSVYWYQQSLDQGLQFLIQYYNGEERAKGNILERFSAQQFPDLHSELNLSSLELGDSALYFCASSVSSGGKETQYFGPGTRLLVL.

The rearrangement joins TRBV9 to TRBJ2-3, with 9 bases fitting TRBD1. J gave up 8 bases and V 0 bases, and 10 bases lay outside the gene matches. This CDR3 is built from 16 residues. Germline V CDR1 and CDR2: SGDLS, YYNGEE. The DNA for the CDR3 is TGTGCCAGCAGCGTAGGCGGGACAGGGTCCGAAGGTACGCAGTATTTT. Its translation is CASSVGGTGSEGTQYF. The variable domain in full, with the rest retrieved from reference TRBV9 and TRBJ2-3, is DSGVTQTPKHLITATGQRVTLRCSPRSGDLSVYWYQQSLDQGLQFLIQYYNGEERAKGNILERFSAQQFPDLHSELNLSSLELGDSALYFCASSVGGTGSEGTQYFGPGTRLTVL.

The chain couples TRBV27 to TRBJ2-3; unclear D gene. In germline, CDR1 is MNHEY, CDR2 SMNVEV (reference sequence). CDR3 length: 14 amino acids. Deletions cut 2 bases from V and 6 bases from J, with 12 bases between. CDR3 coding DNA: TGTGCCAGCAGTTTAAACCCTACCCTCGATACGCAGTATTTT. Protein sequence: CASSLNPTLDTQYF.

V is TRBV11-3 and J is TRBJ2-7; a possible D gene is TRBD1 (6 bases). Germline V lookup: CDR1 SGHNT, CDR2 YENEEA. The germline V and J ends were trimmed by 5 bases and 1 base, with 15 bases remaining between them. This CDR3 has 15 amino acids. The CDR3 nucleotides read TGTGCCAGCAGCCTCGGGCCTCAGGGGTCCTACGAGCAGTACTTC. As protein: CASSLGPQGSYEQYF.

The chain employs TRBV6-5 and TRBJ1-3; TRBD1 agrees at 7 bases. The V and J ends lost 0 bases and 5 bases, in that order; junction bases with no gene match: 7. The CDR3 sequence is 16 residues long. From germline, CDR1 is MNHEY and CDR2 SVGAGI. CDR3 nucleotides: TGTGCCAGCAGTTACTCCCCCGCAGGGGGTAGAAACACCATATATTTT. It codes for CASSYSPAGGRNTIYF.

V usage is TRBV27 and J usage is TRBJ2-7; 8 bases fit TRBD2. The junction had 6 bases not matched to a gene; V was cut back by 1 base and J by 1 base. Germline CDR1 reads MNHEY; CDR2 reads SMNVEV (reference sequence). The CDR3 consists of 16 residues. CDR3 loop: CASSLFSTSASYEQYF. In nucleotides, the CDR3 is TGTGCCAGCAGTTTATTTTCGACTAGCGCGTCCTACGAGCAGTACTTC.

This clone has just a few counts. The rearrangement links TRBV27 to TRBJ1-2, with TRBD1 matching 7 bases. The CDR3 is 13 amino acids. V lost 5 bases, J lost 4 bases, and 4 bases stayed unmatched. The V gene's germline CDR1 is MNHEY and CDR2 SMNVEV (reference sequence). This CDR3 is CASSPTGVYGYTF. The CDR3 DNA follows: TGTGCCAGCAGTCCTACAGGGGTCTATGGCTACACCTTC.

The sample holds a few counts of this clone. V and J are TRBV7-8 and TRBJ1-2; 8 bases are a match to TRBD1. There are 13 residues in the CDR3. Germline lookup yields CDR1 SGHVS and CDR2 FQNEAQ. The ends lost 6 bases at V and 4 bases at J; junction bases unmatched: 4. CDR3: CASRYRGIYGYTF. The CDR3 DNA reads TGTGCCAGCAGGTACAGGGGGATCTATGGCTACACCTTC.

The V gene is TRBV4-3, the J gene TRBJ2-3; TRBD1 matches 7 bases. The J segment lost 11 bases and the V segment lost 2 bases, leaving 4 bases of the junction unmatched. Germline assignment: CDR1 LGHNA and CDR2 YSLEER. CDR3 length: 12 residues. The CDR3 nucleotides are TGCGCCAGCAGCCAACCGGGACAGTTGCAGTATTTT. Its translation: CASSQPGQLQYF.

This chain uses TRBV5-4 with TRBJ2-1, with 8 bases fitting TRBD1. The CDR3 extends over 13 amino acids. CDR1 and CDR2 from the germline V gene are SGHNT and YYREEE (reference sequence). The junction had 2 bases not matched to a gene; V was cut back by 2 bases and J by 7 bases. The CDR3 DNA sequence: TGTGCCAGCAGCTTCAGGACAGGGAATGAGCAGTTCTTC. Amino acids: CASSFRTGNEQFF.

The rearrangement joins TRBV7-3 to TRBJ2-3; 9 bases are shared with TRBD2. The CDR3 is 17 amino acids. In germline, CDR1 is SGHTA, CDR2 FQGTGA. Trimming removed 3 bases from V and 0 bases from J; junction bases left unmatched: 7. The CDR3 sequence is CASSFGGGASSTDTQYF. CDR3 sequence (DNA): TGTGCCAGCAGCTTCGGCGGGGGGGCCTCGAGCACAGATACGCAGTATTTT.

The table lists this clone with a few counts. The J gene is TRBJ2-7, the V gene TRBV6-5; 8 nucleotides match TRBD2. V lost 7 bases and J lost 7; bases outside the gene matches: 12. The length of the CDR3 is 14 residues. In germline, CDR1 is MNHEY, CDR2 SVGAGI. Here the CDR3 reads CASNPGSGTLEQYF. As DNA, the CDR3 is TGTGCCAGCAACCCCGGTAGCGGGACCTTGGAGCAGTACTTC.

Regarding this clone: This sample also contains other DNA sequences that code for the same CDR3. V gene TRBV7-9 combines with J gene TRBJ2-1, with 7 bases fitting TRBD2. Germline CDR1 reads SEHNR; CDR2 reads FQNEAQ (reference sequence). The junction had 4 bases not matched to a gene; V was cut back by 4 bases and J by 4 bases. The CDR3 spans 14 residues. DNA of the CDR3: TGTGCCAGCAGCTCCGGGACTAATTACAATGAGCAGTTCTTC. Residues: CASSSGTNYNEQFF.